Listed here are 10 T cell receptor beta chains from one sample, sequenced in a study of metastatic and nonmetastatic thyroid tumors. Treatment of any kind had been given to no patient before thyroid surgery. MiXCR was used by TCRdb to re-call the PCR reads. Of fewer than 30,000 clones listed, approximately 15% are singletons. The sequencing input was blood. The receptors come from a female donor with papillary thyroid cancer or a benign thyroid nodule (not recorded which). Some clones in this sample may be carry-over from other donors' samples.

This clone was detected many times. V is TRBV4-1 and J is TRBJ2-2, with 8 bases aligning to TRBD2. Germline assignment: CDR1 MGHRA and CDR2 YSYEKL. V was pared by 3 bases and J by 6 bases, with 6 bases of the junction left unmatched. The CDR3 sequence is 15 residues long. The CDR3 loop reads CASSQGLGRAGELFF. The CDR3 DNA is TGCGCCAGCAGCCAGGGTCTCGGGAGGGCCGGGGAGCTGTTTTTT.

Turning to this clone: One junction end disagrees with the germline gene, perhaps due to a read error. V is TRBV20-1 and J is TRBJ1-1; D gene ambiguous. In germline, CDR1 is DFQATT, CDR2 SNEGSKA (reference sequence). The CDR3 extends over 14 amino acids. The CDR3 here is CSARSVARNTEAFF. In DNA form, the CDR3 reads TGCAGCGCTAGGAGTGTGGCCCGGAACACTGAAGCTTTCTTT.

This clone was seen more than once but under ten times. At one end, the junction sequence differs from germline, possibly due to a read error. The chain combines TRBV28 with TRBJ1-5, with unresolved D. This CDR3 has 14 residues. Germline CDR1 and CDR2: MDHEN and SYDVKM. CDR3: CVSIPAGLGQPHHF. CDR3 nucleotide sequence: TGTGTCTCTATCCCAGCCGGTCTAGGTCAGCCCCATCATTTT.

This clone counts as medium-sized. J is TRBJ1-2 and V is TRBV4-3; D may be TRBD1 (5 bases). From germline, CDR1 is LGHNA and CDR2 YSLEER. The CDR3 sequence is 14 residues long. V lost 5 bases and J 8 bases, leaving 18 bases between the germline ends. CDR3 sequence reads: CASSFGGGTGGYTF. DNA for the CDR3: TGCGCCAGCAGCTTTGGGGGAGGGACCGGGGGCTACACCTTC.

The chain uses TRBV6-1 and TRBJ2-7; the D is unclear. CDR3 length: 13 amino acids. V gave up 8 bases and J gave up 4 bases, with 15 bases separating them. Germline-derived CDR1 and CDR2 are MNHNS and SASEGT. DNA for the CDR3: TGTGCCAGCGGGGAACTGGAGAGTTACGAGCAGTACTTC. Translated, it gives CASGELESYEQYF.

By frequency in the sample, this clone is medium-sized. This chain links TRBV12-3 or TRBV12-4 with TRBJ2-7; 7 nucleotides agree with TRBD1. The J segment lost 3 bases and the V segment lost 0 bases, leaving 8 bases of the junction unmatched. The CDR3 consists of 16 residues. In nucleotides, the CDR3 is TGTGCCAGCAGTTTAGCCCCACGGACAGGACACTACGAGCAGTACTTC. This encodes CASSLAPRTGHYEQYF.

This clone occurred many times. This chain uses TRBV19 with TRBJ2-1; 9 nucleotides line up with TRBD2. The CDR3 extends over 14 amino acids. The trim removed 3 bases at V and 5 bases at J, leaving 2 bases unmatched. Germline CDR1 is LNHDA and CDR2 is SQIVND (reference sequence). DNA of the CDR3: TGTGCCAGTAGTATGACTAGCGGCGACAATGAGCAGTTCTTC. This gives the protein CASSMTSGDNEQFF. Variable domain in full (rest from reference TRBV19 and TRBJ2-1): DGGITQSPKYLFRKEGQNVTLSCEQNLNHDAMYWYRQDPGQGLRLIYYSQIVNDFQKGDIAEGYSVSREKKESFPLTVTSAQKNPTAFYLCASSMTSGDNEQFFGPGTRLTVL.

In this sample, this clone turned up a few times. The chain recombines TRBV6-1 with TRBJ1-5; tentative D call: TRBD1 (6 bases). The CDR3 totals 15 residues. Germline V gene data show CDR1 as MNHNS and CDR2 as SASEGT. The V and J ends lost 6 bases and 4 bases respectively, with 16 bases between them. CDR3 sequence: CASRWGAPRNQPQHF. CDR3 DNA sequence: TGTGCCAGCAGGTGGGGGGCGCCACGGAATCAGCCCCAGCATTTT.

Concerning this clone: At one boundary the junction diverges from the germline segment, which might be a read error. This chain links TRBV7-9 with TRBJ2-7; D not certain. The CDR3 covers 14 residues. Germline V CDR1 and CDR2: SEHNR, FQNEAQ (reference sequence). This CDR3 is CASISTGPLDEQYF. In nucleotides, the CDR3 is TGTGCCAGCATCTCGACCGGGCCCCTCGACGAGCAGTACTTT.

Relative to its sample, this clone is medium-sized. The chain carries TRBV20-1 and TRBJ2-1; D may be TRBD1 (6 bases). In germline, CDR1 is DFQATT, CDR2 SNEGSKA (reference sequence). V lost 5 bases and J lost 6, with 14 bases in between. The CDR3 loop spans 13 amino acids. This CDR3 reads CSAVQGLVNEQFF. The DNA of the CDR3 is TGCAGTGCTGTACAGGGTTTGGTCAATGAGCAGTTCTTC.